The 19 T cell receptor beta chains below were found in one sample sequenced in a study of T cell responses to AZD1222 COVID-19 vaccine. Only in-frame clones appear in the TCRdb table, and some are missing; sequencing was by immunoSEQ multiplex PCR. The repertoire consists of some 100,000 clones, with just under 90% occurring once and the leading ten covering roughly an eighth. Sequencing used peripheral blood, obtained on day 0 of AZD1222 vaccination. The receptors come from an adult in good health.

The chain uses TRBV25-1 and TRBJ2-1; 9 nucleotides line up with TRBD2. J was trimmed by 10 bases and V by 1 base; bases with no gene match: 8. The CDR3 contains 15 residues. The V gene's germline CDR1 is MGHDK and CDR2 SYGVNS. The CDR3 DNA sequence: TGTGCCAGCAGTGAATTTTTAGCGGGAGTTGGGGAGCAGTTCTTC. Translated: CASSEFLAGVGEQFF.

The CDR3 spells CASSLSRDRENTEAFF. The CDR3 bases are TGTGCCAGCTCACTGTCCCGGGACAGGGAGAACACTGAAGCTTTCTTT. This chain uses TRBV18 with TRBJ1-1; TRBD1 aligns across 9 bases. This CDR3 has 16 residues. Looked up from germline, CDR1 is KGHSH and CDR2 is LQKENI. V was pared by 4 bases and J by 1 base, with 7 bases of the junction left unmatched.

This rearrangement joins TRBV2 to TRBJ2-2; D gene unclear. The CDR3 contains 11 residues. Trimming removed 2 bases from V and 5 bases from J, with 0 bases in between. The V gene's germline CDR1 is SNHLY and CDR2 FYNNEI. Here the CDR3 reads CASSETGELFF. As DNA, the CDR3 is TGTGCCAGCAGTGAAACCGGGGAGCTGTTTTTT.

As for this clone: Mismatch with germline at one junction end may stem from a read error. The rearrangement links TRBV19 to TRBJ2-7; D may be TRBD2 (6 bases). Germline V gives CDR1 LNHDA, CDR2 SQIVND (reference sequence). The CDR3 contains 15 residues. CDR3 nucleotide sequence: TGTGCCAGCAGTAAGGAGGGAGAAGGGCCCTACGAGCAGTACTTC. It specifies CASSKEGEGPYEQYF.

The table lists this clone with a count of one. The CDR3 loop reads CASTSGRGAKDYGYTF. The CDR3 DNA follows: TGTGCCAGCACCTCCGGGAGAGGGGCGAAGGACTATGGCTACACCTTC. This chain links TRBV2 with TRBJ1-2, with D possibly matching TRBD1 (5 bases). Trimming removed 7 bases from V and 3 bases from J, with 21 bases in between. There are 16 residues in the CDR3. CDR1 SNHLY and CDR2 FYNNEI come from the germline V gene. Complete variable domain (other parts from reference TRBV2 and TRBJ1-2): EPEVTQTPSHQVTQMGQEVILRCVPISNHLYFYWYRQILGQKVEFLVSFYNNEISEKSEIFDDQFSVERPDGSNFTLKIRSTKLEDSAMYFCASTSGRGAKDYGYTFGSGTRLTVV.

In this sample, this clone turned up a few times. The rearrangement links TRBV4-3 to TRBJ2-1, with 9 bases aligning to TRBD2. Germline CDR1 is LGHNA and CDR2 is YSLEER. V lost 0 bases, J lost 0 bases, and 12 bases stayed unmatched. The CDR3 is 20 amino acids. The chain's CDR3 is CASSQDFGLAGLSSYNEQFF. In nucleotides, the CDR3 is TGCGCCAGCAGCCAAGATTTCGGTCTAGCGGGATTGAGCTCCTACAATGAGCAGTTCTTC.

The chain couples TRBV5-6 to TRBJ1-1, with D hard to call. CDR1 is SGHDT and CDR2 is YYEEEE in the germline V gene. Trimming cost V 4 bases and J 4 bases, with 17 bases left between them. This CDR3 contains 15 residues. DNA for the CDR3: TGTGCCAGCAGCCGGAGGCAGACTAAGGGCACTGAAGCTTTCTTT. It codes for CASSRRQTKGTEAFF.

V and J are TRBV7-2 and TRBJ1-6, with unresolved D. This CDR3 comprises 14 residues. Looked up from germline, CDR1 is SGHTA and CDR2 is FQGNSA. Trimming removed 5 bases from V and 10 bases from J, with 15 bases in between. CDR3 nucleotide sequence: TGTGCCAGCAGCAACGCGACCGGGCGGTCACCCCTCCACTTT. Translated, it gives CASSNATGRSPLHF.

A single count supports this clone. The chain couples TRBV12-3 or TRBV12-4 to TRBJ2-5; TRBD2 agrees at 8 bases. This CDR3 contains 13 residues. V shed 7 bases, J shed 5 bases, and the junction held 6 bases outside the gene matches. In nucleotides, the CDR3 is TGTGCCAGCACCCCAGCGGGGGCCGAGACCCAGTACTTC. This gives the protein CASTPAGAETQYF.

As concerns this clone: With a much larger clone just one base away, this may be a read error. The chain joins TRBV9 to TRBJ1-6, with 7 nucleotides matching TRBD1. V gave up 0 bases and J gave up 10 bases; unmatched junction bases: 7. Germline assignment: CDR1 SGDLS and CDR2 YYNGEE. CDR3 size: 15 residues. The CDR3 sequence: CASSVATGVGSPLHF. Written as DNA, the CDR3 is TGTGCCAGCAGCGTAGCCACAGGGGTAGGGTCACCCCTCCACTTT.

The rearrangement links TRBV7-2 to TRBJ2-5; 7 bases are a match to TRBD1. Unmatched junction bases numbered 11, after V lost 5 bases and J lost 5 bases. Germline CDR1 SGHTA, CDR2 FQGNSA. This CDR3 region has 15 residues. The CDR3 spells CASSTRQGEVETQYF. The CDR3 region has the DNA TGTGCCAGCAGCACCCGACAGGGCGAGGTGGAGACCCAGTACTTC.

The chain employs TRBV12-3 or TRBV12-4 and TRBJ2-3, with no clear D. V was cut by 5 bases and J by 6 bases, with 12 bases left in between. The CDR3 runs 13 residues. This CDR3 reads CASSTKGPDTQYF. The CDR3, as DNA: TGTGCCAGCAGTACAAAAGGTCCTGATACGCAGTATTTT.

The chain has TRBV28 and TRBJ2-2; D may be TRBD2 (5 bases). V was cut by 7 bases and J by 0 bases, with 15 bases left in between. Looked up from germline, CDR1 is MDHEN and CDR2 is SYDVKM. The CDR3 is 16 amino acids. CDR3 nucleotide sequence: TGTGCCAGCACTTCGGGGAATCGGTCGAACACCGGGGAGCTGTTTTTT. Translating gives CASTSGNRSNTGELFF.

The rearrangement links TRBV28 to TRBJ1-2, with TRBD1 matching over 7 bases. The CDR3 is 12 amino acids. Trimming removed 7 bases from V and 4 bases from J; junction bases left unmatched: 3. Germline loops: CDR1 MDHEN, CDR2 SYDVKM. The CDR3 DNA follows: TGTGCCAGCAATCCAGGGGGCTATGGCTACACCTTC. It codes for CASNPGGYGYTF.

The chain joins TRBV4-1 to TRBJ2-3; D uncertain. The CDR3 loop spans 17 amino acids. Trimming shortened V by 0 bases and J by 0 bases, and 13 bases separated the two germline ends. Germline V gives CDR1 MGHRA, CDR2 YSYEKL. The CDR3 reads CASSQDSSFPSTDTQYF. The CDR3 DNA sequence: TGCGCCAGCAGCCAAGATAGCAGCTTTCCTAGCACAGATACGCAGTATTTT.

The CDR3 sequence is CASSQSIWTGGLNEQYF. CDR3 DNA sequence: TGTGCCAGCAGCCAATCGATCTGGACAGGGGGCTTAAACGAGCAGTACTTC. The rearrangement uses TRBV16 and TRBJ2-7; 11 nucleotides line up with TRBD1. V lost 0 bases and J lost 5; bases outside the gene matches: 9. The CDR3 consists of 17 residues. CDR1 KGHSY and CDR2 FQNENV come from the germline V gene.

V is TRBV15 and J is TRBJ1-6; D gene uncertain. V lost 1 base and J 7 bases, leaving 11 bases between the germline ends. The CDR3 consists of 15 residues. The germline V gene has CDR1 LNHNV and CDR2 YYDKDF (reference sequence). The chain's CDR3 is CATSRVRDPNSPLHF. CDR3 DNA sequence: TGTGCCACCAGCAGAGTAAGGGATCCAAATTCACCCCTCCACTTT.

The chain carries TRBV12-3 or TRBV12-4 and TRBJ2-5, with unresolved D. The CDR3 extends over 11 amino acids. Trimming stripped 8 bases from V and 7 bases from J, with 11 bases between. CDR3 sequence: CASSQERTQYF. The CDR3 DNA reads TGTGCCAGCTCTCAGGAGAGGACCCAGTACTTC.

The chain links TRBV7-3 to TRBJ2-1, with 8 bases that match TRBD2. The CDR3 is 15 amino acids. Germline CDR1 reads SGHTA; CDR2 reads FQGTGA. With V trimmed by 6 bases and J by 8 bases, 12 bases remained unmatched. DNA for the CDR3: TGTGCCAGCAGTCATGGACTAGCTTCCCTGGATGAGCAGTTCTTC. It is translated as CASSHGLASLDEQFF.